The 15 T cell receptor beta chains reported below all come from one sample, sequenced in a study of shared clonotypes between healthy human individuals. Generated by immunoSEQ multiplex PCR, the TCRdb table keeps only in-frame clones and is missing some. The data show 2 million to 2.5 million clones, around 95% seen once. The sequenced sample consisted of naive CD4+ T cells sorted from blood. Subset: CD45RA+ positively selected. The receptors shown here come from a man aged 18 to 30 in good health.

The chain recombines TRBV7-9 with TRBJ1-5; D is perhaps TRBD1 (6 bases). Trimming pared 1 base from V and 7 bases from J, leaving 8 bases between. This CDR3 is built from 13 residues. Germline V gene data show CDR1 as SEHNR and CDR2 as FQNEAQ (reference sequence). CDR3: CASSLGTVQPQHF. The CDR3 nucleotides read TGTGCCAGCAGCTTAGGGACAGTACAGCCCCAGCATTTT.

The gene calls are TRBV9 and TRBJ2-1; 12 bases align to TRBD2. The J segment lost 5 bases and the V segment lost 5 bases, leaving 8 bases of the junction unmatched. Germline lookup yields CDR1 SGDLS and CDR2 YYNGEE. CDR3 length: 16 residues. The CDR3 coding sequence is TGTGCCAGCAGGCGGGACGGACTAGCGGGACACAATGAGCAGTTCTTC. Encoded protein: CASRRDGLAGHNEQFF. The entire variable domain, with the rest obtained from reference TRBV9 and TRBJ2-1, is as follows: DSGVTQTPKHLITATGQRVTLRCSPRSGDLSVYWYQQSLDQGLQFLIQYYNGEERAKGNILERFSAQQFPDLHSELNLSSLELGDSALYFCASRRDGLAGHNEQFFGPGTRLTVL.

This rearrangement joins TRBV10-3 to TRBJ2-7, with TRBD2 identical over 7 bases. The CDR3 totals 14 residues. Losses at the gene ends were 4 bases for V and 3 bases for J; bases not matched to a gene: 6. Per germline, CDR1 ENHRY and CDR2 SYGVKD. CDR3 DNA sequence: TGTGCCATCAGTGCGGCGGGAGACGGCTACGAGCAGTACTTC. Amino acid sequence: CAISAAGDGYEQYF.

The chain joins TRBV30 to TRBJ2-1; D may correspond to TRBD1 or TRBD2 (5 bases each). The length of the CDR3 is 14 residues. CDR1 GTSNPN and CDR2 SVGIG come from the germline V gene (reference sequence). V was cut by 2 bases and J by 7 bases, with 15 bases left in between. The CDR3 nucleotides read TGTGCCTGGAGTAGCTCATCATGGGGGAATGAGCAGTTCTTC. It is translated as CAWSSSSWGNEQFF.

The chain carries TRBV7-6 and TRBJ2-1, with 7 bases that match TRBD2. V lost 1 base to trimming and J lost 5 bases; unmatched junction nucleotides: 17. Germline values: CDR1 SGHVS, CDR2 FNYEAQ. This CDR3 is built from 19 residues. The CDR3 loop is CASSLVPTPGTTNDNEQFF. CDR3 DNA: TGTGCCAGCAGCTTAGTTCCTACGCCCGGGACTACAAACGACAATGAGCAGTTCTTC.

This rearrangement joins TRBV6-1 to TRBJ1-5, with D tentatively TRBD1 (6 bases). The length of the CDR3 is 18 residues. CDR1 is MNHNS, CDR2 SASEGT, per germline. Deletions cut 2 bases from V and 6 bases from J, with 23 bases between. This CDR3 is CASSEWLDRLGRAQPQHF. In DNA form, the CDR3 reads TGTGCCAGCAGTGAATGGCTTGACAGGTTAGGACGGGCTCAGCCCCAGCATTTT.

The chain has TRBV25-1 and TRBJ1-1; D not resolved. The V end lost 5 bases, the J end lost 14 bases, and 27 bases lay between the germline ends. The germline V gene has CDR1 MGHDK and CDR2 SYGVNS. The CDR3 is 15 residues long. Written as DNA, the CDR3 is TGTGCCAGCAGTAACCCCTCAAGTGCCGTCCTCCTTCTCTTCTTT. Encoded protein: CASSNPSSAVLLLFF.

Points on this clone: Distinct nucleotide sequences in the sample also encode this CDR3. J is TRBJ2-5 and V is TRBV10-3; D remains unclear. The CDR3 extends over 13 amino acids. V was clipped by 2 bases and J by 5 bases, with 9 bases between them. The germline V gene encodes CDR1 ENHRY and CDR2 SYGVKD. The CDR3 DNA follows: TGTGCCATCAGTGAGAGTAGAGTGGAGACCCAGTACTTC. Translation: CAISESRVETQYF.

The V call is TRBV7-9, the J call TRBJ2-3; a possible D gene is TRBD2 (7 bases). Germline V lookup: CDR1 SEHNR, CDR2 FQNEAQ (reference sequence). This CDR3 has 17 amino acids. The V gene lost 4 bases and the J gene lost 5 bases, with 22 bases spanning the gap. The CDR3 loop is CASSSPGPAGAIDTQYF. The CDR3 DNA sequence: TGTGCCAGCAGCTCCCCCGGACCGGCGGGGGCTATAGATACGCAGTATTTT.

V gene TRBV7-2 combines with J gene TRBJ2-7; D perhaps matches TRBD2 (5 bases). The V end lost 4 bases, the J end lost 4 bases, and 11 bases lay between the germline ends. Germline V CDR1 and CDR2: SGHTA, FQGNSA. This CDR3 comprises 13 residues. The CDR3 nucleotides are TGTGCCAGCAGCTCGGACGGGGAGTACGAGCAGTACTTC. Its translation is CASSSDGEYEQYF. Full variable domain (missing parts from reference TRBV7-2 and TRBJ2-7): GAGVSQSPSNKVTEKGKDVELRCDPISGHTALYWYRQSLGQGLEFLIYFQGNSAPDKSGLPSDRFSAERTGGSVSTLTIQRTQQEDSAVYLCASSSDGEYEQYFGPGTRLTVT.

The V and J genes are TRBV29-1 and TRBJ1-2, with TRBD1 matching over 8 bases. The CDR3 extends over 12 amino acids. Trimming took 6 bases from V and 8 from J; bases not matched to a gene: 8. Germline assignment: CDR1 SQVTM and CDR2 ANQGSEA. CDR3 in DNA: TGCAGCGTACCCCAGGGGGCCCGGGGCTACACCTTC. It encodes CSVPQGARGYTF. Drawing the rest from reference TRBV29-1 and TRBJ1-2, the complete variable domain is SAVISQKPSRDICQRGTSLTIQCQVDSQVTMMFWYRQQPGQSLTLIATANQGSEATYESGFVIDKFPISRPNLTFSTLTVSNMSPEDSSIYLCSVPQGARGYTFGSGTRLTVV.

The chain employs TRBV29-1 and TRBJ2-4; TRBD2 is a possible D gene (6 bases). The V gene's germline CDR1 is SQVTM and CDR2 ANQGSEA. Trimming removed 4 bases from V and 3 bases from J, with 10 bases in between. The CDR3 runs to 13 residues. The CDR3 region is CSVAAGGKNIQYF. The CDR3 bases are TGCAGCGTTGCGGCCGGGGGCAAAAACATTCAGTACTTC.

The V gene is TRBV6-6, the J gene TRBJ2-2; D is undetermined. The CDR3 covers 15 residues. Trimming stripped 0 bases from V and 6 bases from J, with 11 bases between. Germline V CDR1 and CDR2: MNHNY, SVGAGI (reference sequence). DNA of the CDR3: TGTGCCAGCAGTTACTCATACTGGGCCGCCGGGGAGCTGTTTTTT. Translating gives CASSYSYWAAGELFF.

This clone was seen a single time. The chain links TRBV5-8 to TRBJ2-7, with TRBD1 matching over 8 bases. The V and J ends lost 2 bases and 5 bases, in that order; junction bases with no gene match: 12. The CDR3 loop spans 16 amino acids. CDR1 and CDR2 (germline): SGHTS, YDEGEE. The CDR3 reads CASSLLGWTQGDEQYF. The DNA of the CDR3 is TGTGCCAGCAGCTTATTAGGTTGGACACAGGGGGACGAGCAGTACTTC.

The gene calls are TRBV10-3 and TRBJ1-1; D unresolved. The length of the CDR3 is 13 residues. V lost 3 bases to trimming and J lost 5 bases, with 10 bases between them. The germline V gene has CDR1 ENHRY and CDR2 SYGVKD. DNA of the CDR3: TGTGCCATCAGTGATGAAGGTTGGACTGAAGCTTTCTTT. Its protein product is CAISDEGWTEAFF.